The entry below gives a single T cell receptor (beta chain) sequence along with its context. The source of the sample is a study of T cell changes during pregnancy in multiple sclerosis. V dropped 6 bases and J dropped 2 bases, with 21 bases sitting between them. Germline-derived CDR1 and CDR2 are SQVTM and ANQGSEA. This CDR3 is built from 16 residues. Sequencing used immunoSEQ multiplex PCR; TCRdb keeps in-frame clones, though not all of them. The top ten clones hold about 0.37% of a sample with under 50,000 clones, about 94% of them seen once. V usage is TRBV29-1 and J usage is TRBJ2-3, with D uncertain. The TCR was taken from a female donor with multiple sclerosis, enrolled in a pregnancy study. The starting material was CD4+ T cells from peripheral blood mononuclear cells, obtained after pregnancy. CDR3 nucleotide sequence: TGCAGCGTCCCCAAGTCCCTCACTACTTTCACAGATACGCAGTATTTT. This sequence encodes CSVPKSLTTFTDTQYF.